This TCR beta chain stems from a study of T-cell reconstitution after alpha-beta-depleted transplantation in children. Study conclusions and caveats: For some patients, TCRbeta diversity was high at day 60 because of recipient T cells and thymic progenitors that survived. Several hundred expanded graft clones reportedly were the source of alpha-beta T cells about two months after transplant. Newly made T cells mostly supplied T-cell counts and diversity one year after transplant.

On this clonotype: The target antigen is unknown.

Unique molecular identifiers featured in how the TCRbeta library was prepared. TCRdb redid the calling of the PCR reads with MiXCR, one entry per CDR3 protein. The repertoire consists of about 470,000 distinct CDR3 sequences, with around two fifths occurring once and the leading ten covering roughly a quarter. The receptor was isolated from a girl aged 2-10 years with aplastic anemia, due to receive a stem cell transplant. The sample was PBMCs, taken before TCRalphabeta/CD19-depleted stem cell transplant.

The DNA for the CDR3 is TGCGCCAGCAGCTTGGCCTTAGGGACAGGGGCTCGAGAGACCCAGTACTTC. Its translation is CASSLALGTGARETQYF. The V gene is TRBV5-1, the J gene TRBJ2-5, with TRBD1 matching over 10 bases. Germline-derived CDR1 and CDR2 are SGHRS and YFSETQ. V lost 0 bases to trimming and J lost 4 bases; unmatched junction nucleotides: 9. The CDR3 sequence is 17 residues long.